The next 5 T cell receptor beta chains were all read from a single sample in a study of shared clonotypes between healthy human individuals. Sequencing used immunoSEQ multiplex PCR; TCRdb keeps in-frame clones, though not all of them. The repertoire holds 1.6 million or so clones, with around 98.5% as singletons. Sequencing used naive CD4+ T cells sorted from blood. Subset in this sample: CD45RA+ positively selected. The receptors derive from a man under 40 in good health.

The rearrangement links TRBV11-2 to TRBJ2-5, with 10 bases matching TRBD1. J was trimmed by 5 bases and V by 1 base; bases with no gene match: 4. The CDR3 spans 15 residues. Germline CDR1 is SGHAT and CDR2 is FQNNGV. CDR3 sequence: CASSLGQGAEETQYF. The CDR3 DNA follows: TGTGCCAGCAGCTTAGGACAGGGGGCTGAGGAGACCCAGTACTTC.

CDR3 DNA sequence: TGCGCCAGCAGCTTGGCCTCGCGGAGCTCCTACGAGCAGTACTTC. Translation: CASSLASRSSYEQYF. The rearrangement links TRBV5-1 to TRBJ2-7; D not certain. Trimming stripped 0 bases from V and 0 bases from J, with 10 bases between. The CDR3 extends over 15 amino acids. Germline assignment: CDR1 SGHRS and CDR2 YFSETQ.

V gene TRBV18 combines with J gene TRBJ2-7, with 12 bases lining up with TRBD2. This CDR3 has 16 amino acids. Germline V CDR1 and CDR2: KGHSH, LQKENI. V lost 2 bases, J lost 4 bases, and 6 bases stayed unmatched. The CDR3 DNA follows: TGTGCCAGCTCACCATTTAGGACTAGCGGGAAATACGAGCAGTACTTC. Its protein product is CASSPFRTSGKYEQYF.

V is TRBV5-4 and J is TRBJ2-2; a weak D match, TRBD1 (5 bases). In germline, CDR1 is SGHNT, CDR2 YYREEE (reference sequence). This CDR3 comprises 15 residues. Trimming removed 3 bases from V and 6 bases from J, with 15 bases in between. CDR3 protein: CASSSQGSAPGELFF. The CDR3 DNA follows: TGTGCCAGCAGCTCCCAGGGAAGTGCCCCCGGGGAGCTGTTTTTT.

The chain couples TRBV9 to TRBJ2-3, with 7 bases matching TRBD2. The CDR3 covers 14 residues. Trimming cost V 3 bases and J 5 bases; bases outside gene matches: 6. Looked up from germline, CDR1 is SGDLS and CDR2 is YYNGEE. CDR3 coding DNA: TGTGCCAGCAGCGCCCGGGAGCGGGGAGATACGCAGTATTTT. This encodes CASSARERGDTQYF.